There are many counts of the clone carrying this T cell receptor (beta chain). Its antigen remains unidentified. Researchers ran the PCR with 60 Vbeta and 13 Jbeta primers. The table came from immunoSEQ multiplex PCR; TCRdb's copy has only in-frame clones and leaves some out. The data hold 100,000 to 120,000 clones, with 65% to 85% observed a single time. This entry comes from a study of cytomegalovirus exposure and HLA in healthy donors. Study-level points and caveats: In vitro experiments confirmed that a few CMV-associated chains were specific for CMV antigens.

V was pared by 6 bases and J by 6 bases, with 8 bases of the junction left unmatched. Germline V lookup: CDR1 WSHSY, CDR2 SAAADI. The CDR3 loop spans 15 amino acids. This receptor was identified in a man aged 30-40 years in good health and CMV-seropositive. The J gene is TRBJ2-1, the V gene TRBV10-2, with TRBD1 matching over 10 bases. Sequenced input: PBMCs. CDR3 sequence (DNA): TGCGCCAGCAGAGGGACAGGGGAGAACGTCAATGAGCAGTTCTTC. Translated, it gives CASRGTGENVNEQFF.